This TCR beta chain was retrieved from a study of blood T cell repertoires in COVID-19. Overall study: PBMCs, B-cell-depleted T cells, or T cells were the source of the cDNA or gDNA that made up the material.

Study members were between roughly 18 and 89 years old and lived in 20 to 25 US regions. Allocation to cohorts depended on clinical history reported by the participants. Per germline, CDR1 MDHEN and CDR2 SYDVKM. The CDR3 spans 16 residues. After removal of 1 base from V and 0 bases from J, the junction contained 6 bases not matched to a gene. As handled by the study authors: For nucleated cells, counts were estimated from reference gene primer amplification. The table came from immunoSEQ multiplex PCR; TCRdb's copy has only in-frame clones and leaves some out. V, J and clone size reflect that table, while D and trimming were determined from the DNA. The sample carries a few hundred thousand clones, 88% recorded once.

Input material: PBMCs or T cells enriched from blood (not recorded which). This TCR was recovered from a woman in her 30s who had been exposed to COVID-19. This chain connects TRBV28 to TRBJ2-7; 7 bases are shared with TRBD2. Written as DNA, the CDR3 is TGTGCCAGCAGTTTATTAACTAGCGACCCCTCCTACGAGCAGTACTTC. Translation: CASSLLTSDPSYEQYF.